This entry features one TCR beta chain sequence. Participants spanned ages about 18 to 89 years and resided in over 20 US areas. Cohort 3 recovered donors had two negative PCRs, clearance, or symptom resolution. These data originate in a study of blood T cell repertoires in COVID-19. Study-wide background: Samples came from the United States, Italy and Spain, spanning acute and convalescent COVID-19.

V gave up 2 bases and J gave up 0 bases; unmatched junction bases: 24. Germline CDR1 reads WNHNN; CDR2 reads SYGVQD (reference sequence). The CDR3 contains 23 residues. In the authors' workflow: Estimated nucleated cell counts came from reference gene primer amplification. Sequencing used immunoSEQ multiplex PCR; TCRdb keeps in-frame clones, though not all of them. The D gene and trimming were derived from the DNA, and the V and J assignments and clone size from that table. The sample contains about 220,000 clones, about 83% of which appear only once. The TCR was taken from a woman aged 40 to 50 who had recovered from COVID-19. The specimen was PBMCs or T cells enriched from blood (not recorded which). This rearrangement joins TRBV10-1 to TRBJ1-1; 10 bases are shared with TRBD1. The CDR3 here is CASSEPGVTGGIVPPQMNTEAFF. CDR3 bases: TGCGCCAGCAGTGAGCCAGGGGTGACAGGGGGCATTGTGCCTCCCCAGATGAACACTGAAGCTTTCTTT.